The clone carrying this TCR beta chain appeared a single time. The source of the sample is a study of blood T cell repertoires in COVID-19. About the research overall: Spain, Italy and the United States supplied samples that represented acute and convalescent COVID-19. From T cells, B-cell-depleted T cells, or PBMCs came the material, which was cDNA or gDNA.

Using immunoSEQ multiplex PCR, the repertoire was profiled, and TCRdb retains in-frame clones only, with some absent. The data contain about 12,000 clones, roughly 82% of them singletons. The germline V gene encodes CDR1 SGHVS and CDR2 FQNEAQ. V shed 5 bases and J 0 bases; nucleotides not matched to a gene: 22. This CDR3 spans 21 amino acids. Sequencing was carried out using peripheral blood. The sequence was collected from a woman in her sixties or seventies with acute or convalescent COVID-19. This rearrangement joins TRBV7-8 to TRBJ2-3; 8 positions agree with TRBD1. CDR3 DNA: TGTGCCAGCAGCCCGACAGACTGGGACAGGCCCACTGACTCTAGCACAGATACGCAGTATTTT. Protein: CASSPTDWDRPTDSSTDTQYF.